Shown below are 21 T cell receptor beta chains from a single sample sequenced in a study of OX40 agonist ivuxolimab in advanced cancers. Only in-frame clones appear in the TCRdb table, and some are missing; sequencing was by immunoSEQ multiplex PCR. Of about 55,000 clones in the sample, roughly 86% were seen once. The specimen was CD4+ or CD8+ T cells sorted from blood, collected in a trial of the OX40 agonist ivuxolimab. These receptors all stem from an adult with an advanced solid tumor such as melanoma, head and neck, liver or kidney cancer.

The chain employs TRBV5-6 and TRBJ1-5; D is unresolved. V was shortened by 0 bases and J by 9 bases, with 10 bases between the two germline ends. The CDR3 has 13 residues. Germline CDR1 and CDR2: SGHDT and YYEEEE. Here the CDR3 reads CASSLGRSGPQHF. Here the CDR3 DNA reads TGTGCCAGCAGCTTGGGCCGTTCGGGGCCCCAGCATTTT.

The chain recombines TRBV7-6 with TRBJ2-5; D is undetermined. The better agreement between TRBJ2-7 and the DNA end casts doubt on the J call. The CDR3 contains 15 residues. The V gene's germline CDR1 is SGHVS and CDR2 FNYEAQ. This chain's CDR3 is CASSLLSERRYEQYF. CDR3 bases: TGTGCCAGCAGCTTATTATCCGAGCGTAGGTACGAGCAGTACTTC.

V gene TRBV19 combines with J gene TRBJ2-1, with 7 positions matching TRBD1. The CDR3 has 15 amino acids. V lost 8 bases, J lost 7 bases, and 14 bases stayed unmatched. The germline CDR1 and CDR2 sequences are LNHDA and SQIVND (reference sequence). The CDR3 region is CASRSRDRQGNEQFF. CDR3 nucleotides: TGTGCCAGTCGCTCTAGGGACAGACAAGGGAATGAGCAGTTCTTC.

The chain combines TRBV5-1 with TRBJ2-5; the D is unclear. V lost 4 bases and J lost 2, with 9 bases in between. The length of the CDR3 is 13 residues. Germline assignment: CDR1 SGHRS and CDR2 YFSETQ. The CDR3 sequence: CASSPGGQETQYF. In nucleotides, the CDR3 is TGCGCCAGCAGCCCTGGCGGACAAGAGACCCAGTACTTC.

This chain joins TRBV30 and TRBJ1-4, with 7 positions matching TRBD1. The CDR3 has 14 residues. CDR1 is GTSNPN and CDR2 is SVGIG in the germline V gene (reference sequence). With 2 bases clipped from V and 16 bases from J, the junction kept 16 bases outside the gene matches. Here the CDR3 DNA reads TGTGCCTGGAGTCCCCTACGACAAGGGGGCGCGAGGTTTTTT. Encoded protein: CAWSPLRQGGARFF.

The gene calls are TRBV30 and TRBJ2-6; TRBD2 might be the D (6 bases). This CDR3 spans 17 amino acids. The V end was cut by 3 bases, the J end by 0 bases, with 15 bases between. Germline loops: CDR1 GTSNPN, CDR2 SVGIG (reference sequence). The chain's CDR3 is CAWRRGRTRSGANVLTF. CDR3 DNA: TGTGCCTGGAGGCGGGGTCGGACACGCTCTGGGGCCAACGTCCTGACTTTC.

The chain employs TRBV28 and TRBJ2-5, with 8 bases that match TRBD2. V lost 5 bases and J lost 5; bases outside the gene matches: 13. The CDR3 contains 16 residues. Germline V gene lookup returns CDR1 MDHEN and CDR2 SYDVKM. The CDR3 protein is CASSPAAGGREETQYF. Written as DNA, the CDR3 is TGTGCCAGCAGTCCCGCGGCGGGAGGAAGAGAGGAGACCCAGTACTTC. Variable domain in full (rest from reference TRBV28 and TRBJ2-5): DVKVTQSSRYLVKRTGEKVFLECVQDMDHENMFWYRQDPGLGLRLIYFSYDVKMKEKGDIPEGYSVSREKKERFSLILESASTNQTSMYLCASSPAAGGREETQYFGPGTRLLVL.

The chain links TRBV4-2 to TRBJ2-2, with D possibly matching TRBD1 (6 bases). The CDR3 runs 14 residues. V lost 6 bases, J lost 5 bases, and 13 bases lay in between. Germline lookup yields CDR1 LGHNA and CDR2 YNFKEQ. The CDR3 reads CASRGTGLTGELFF. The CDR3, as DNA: TGTGCCAGCAGGGGAACAGGGCTTACCGGGGAGCTGTTTTTT.

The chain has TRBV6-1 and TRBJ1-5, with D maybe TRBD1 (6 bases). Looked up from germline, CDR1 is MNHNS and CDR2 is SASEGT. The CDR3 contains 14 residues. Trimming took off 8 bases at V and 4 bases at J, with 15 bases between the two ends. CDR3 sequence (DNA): TGTGCCAGCCTGGAAGGACAGTTTAATCAGCCCCAGCATTTT. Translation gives CASLEGQFNQPQHF.

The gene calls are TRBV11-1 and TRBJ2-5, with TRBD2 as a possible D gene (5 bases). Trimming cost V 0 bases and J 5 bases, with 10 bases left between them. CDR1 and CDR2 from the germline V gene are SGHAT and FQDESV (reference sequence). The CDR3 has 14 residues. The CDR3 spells CASSLAGERETQYF. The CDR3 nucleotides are TGTGCCAGCAGCTTAGCGGGAGAGCGGGAGACCCAGTACTTC. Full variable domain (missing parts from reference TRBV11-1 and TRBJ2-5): EAEVAQSPRYKITEKSQAVAFWCDPISGHATLYWYRQILGQGPELLVQFQDESVVDDSQLPKDRFSAERLKGVDSTLKIQPAELGDSAMYLCASSLAGERETQYFGPGTRLLVL.

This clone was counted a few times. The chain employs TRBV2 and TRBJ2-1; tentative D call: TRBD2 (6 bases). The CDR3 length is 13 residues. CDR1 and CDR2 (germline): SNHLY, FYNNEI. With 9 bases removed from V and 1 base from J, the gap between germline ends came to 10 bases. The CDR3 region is CARGGPSYNEQFF. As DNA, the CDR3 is TGTGCCAGAGGAGGGCCGTCCTACAATGAGCAGTTCTTC.

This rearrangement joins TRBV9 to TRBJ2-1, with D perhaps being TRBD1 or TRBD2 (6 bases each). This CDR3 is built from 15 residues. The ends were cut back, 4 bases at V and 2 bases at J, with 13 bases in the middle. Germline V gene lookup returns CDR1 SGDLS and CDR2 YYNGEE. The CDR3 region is CASSPRGETYNEQFF. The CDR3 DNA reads TGTGCCAGCAGCCCGAGGGGGGAGACCTACAATGAGCAGTTCTTC.

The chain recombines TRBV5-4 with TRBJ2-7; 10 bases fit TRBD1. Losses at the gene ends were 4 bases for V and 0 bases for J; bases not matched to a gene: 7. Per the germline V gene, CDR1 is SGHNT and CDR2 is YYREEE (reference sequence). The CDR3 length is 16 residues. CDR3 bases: TGTGCCAGCAGCGGGTCCGGGACAGGGGCCTCCTACGAGCAGTACTTC. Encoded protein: CASSGSGTGASYEQYF.

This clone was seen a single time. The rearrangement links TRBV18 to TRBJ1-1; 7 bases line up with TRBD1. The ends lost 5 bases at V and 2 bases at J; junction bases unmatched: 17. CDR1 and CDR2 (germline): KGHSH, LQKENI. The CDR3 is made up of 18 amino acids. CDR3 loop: CASSALGGQTKYNTEAFF. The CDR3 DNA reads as TGTGCCAGCTCAGCCTTGGGGGGACAGACAAAATACAACACTGAAGCTTTCTTT.

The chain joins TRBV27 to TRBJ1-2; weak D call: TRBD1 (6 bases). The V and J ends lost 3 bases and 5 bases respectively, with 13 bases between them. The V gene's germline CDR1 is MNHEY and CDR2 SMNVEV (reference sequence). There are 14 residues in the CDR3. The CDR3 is CASSFQGYGYGYTF. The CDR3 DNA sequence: TGTGCCAGCAGTTTTCAGGGGTACGGGTATGGCTACACCTTC.

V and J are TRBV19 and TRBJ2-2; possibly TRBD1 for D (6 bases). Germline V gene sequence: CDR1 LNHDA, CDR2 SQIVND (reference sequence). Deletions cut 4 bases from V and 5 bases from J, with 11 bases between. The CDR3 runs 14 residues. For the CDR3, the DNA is TGTGCCAGTAGTACAGGGGCGAGGACCGGGGAGCTGTTTTTT. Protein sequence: CASSTGARTGELFF.

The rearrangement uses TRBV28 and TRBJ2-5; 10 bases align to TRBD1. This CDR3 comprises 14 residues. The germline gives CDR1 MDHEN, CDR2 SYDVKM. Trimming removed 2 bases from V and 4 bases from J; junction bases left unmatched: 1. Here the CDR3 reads CASSLDRGPETQYF. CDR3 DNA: TGTGCCAGCAGTTTAGACAGGGGGCCAGAGACCCAGTACTTC.

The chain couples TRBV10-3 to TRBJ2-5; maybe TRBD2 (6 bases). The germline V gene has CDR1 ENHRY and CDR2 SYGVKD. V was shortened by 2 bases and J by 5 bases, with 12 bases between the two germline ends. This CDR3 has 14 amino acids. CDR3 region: CAISEQVRGETQYF. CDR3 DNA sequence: TGTGCCATCAGTGAGCAGGTCCGGGGGGAGACCCAGTACTTC.

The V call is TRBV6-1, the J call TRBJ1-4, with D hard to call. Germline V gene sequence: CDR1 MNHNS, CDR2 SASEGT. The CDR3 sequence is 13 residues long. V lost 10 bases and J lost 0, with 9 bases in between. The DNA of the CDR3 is TGTGCCACCCACACTGCAACTAATGAAAAACTGTTTTTT. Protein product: CATHTATNEKLFF.

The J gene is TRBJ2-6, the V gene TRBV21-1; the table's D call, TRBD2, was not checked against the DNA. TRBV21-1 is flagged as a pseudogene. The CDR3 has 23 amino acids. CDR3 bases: TGTGCCAGCAGCCACTCGGGGCCCAGCGGGAGGATTCGAAAGCGGCGGGGGGCCAACGTCCTGACTTTC. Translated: CASSHSGPSGRIRKRRGANVLTF.

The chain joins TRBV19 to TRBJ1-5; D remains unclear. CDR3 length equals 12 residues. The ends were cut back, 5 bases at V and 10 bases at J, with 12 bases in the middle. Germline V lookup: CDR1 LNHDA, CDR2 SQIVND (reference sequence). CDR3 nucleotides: TGTGCCAGTAGTCAATACAGCTCCCCCCAGCATTTT. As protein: CASSQYSSPQHF.